This record covers a single T cell receptor beta chain. Its matching antigen is unknown. A read error may account for a junction end that differs from germline. The sample is drawn from a study of CD8+CD57+ T cells in acquired aplastic anemia. Study summary: Sorted CD4+ and CD8+ cells gave a mean 3.2 ug DNA, range roughly 0.2 to 27.4 ug. On average, healthy donors gave approximately 11 million reads for CD4+ cells. Notes on the study in general: Overlap between patients and controls comprised almost 30 CD8+ CDR3 sequences.

Profiling of TCR beta VDJ combinations and CDR3 sequences used genomic DNA as template. TCRdb re-called the reads through MiXCR, storing one row per CDR3 protein. The sample lists around 170,000 distinct CDR3 sequences; 45% to 50% were seen once. The CDR3 runs 11 residues. Per the germline V gene, CDR1 is SEHNR and CDR2 is FQNEAQ (reference sequence). The gene calls are TRBV7-9 and TRBJ2-3; no reliable D call. The specimen was sorted CD4+, CD8+, or CD8+CD57+ T cells (not recorded which) from PBMCs. This sequence was found in a human donor in good health. Here the CDR3 DNA reads TGTGCCAGCAGCTTTGCAGATACGCGGTATTTT. Translating it yields CASSFADTRYF.